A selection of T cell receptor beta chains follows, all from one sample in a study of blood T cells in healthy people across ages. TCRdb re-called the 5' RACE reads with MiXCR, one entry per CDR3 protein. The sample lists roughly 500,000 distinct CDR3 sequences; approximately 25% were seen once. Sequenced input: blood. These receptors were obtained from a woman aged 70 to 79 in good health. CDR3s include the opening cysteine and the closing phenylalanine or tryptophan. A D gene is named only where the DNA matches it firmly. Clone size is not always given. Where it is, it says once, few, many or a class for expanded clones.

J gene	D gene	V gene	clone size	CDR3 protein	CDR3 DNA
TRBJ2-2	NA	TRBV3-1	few	CASTMGLTPGELFF	TGTGCCAGCACCATGGGGCTGACACCGGGGGAGCTGTTTTTT
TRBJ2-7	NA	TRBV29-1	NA	CSVEQGLDSYEQYF	TGCAGCGTTGAACAGGGTTTGGACTCCTACGAGCAGTACTTC
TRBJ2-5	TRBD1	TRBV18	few	CASSLTGAEETQYF	TGTGCCAGCTCACTGACAGGGGCGGAAGAGACCCAGTACTTC
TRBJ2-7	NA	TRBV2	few	CASKGGSVSATTDEQYF	TGTGCCAGCAAGGGAGGTTCAGTAAGCGCTACAACCGACGAGCAGTACTTC
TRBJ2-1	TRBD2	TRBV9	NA	CASSGQLASNEQFF	TGTGCCAGCAGCGGTCAACTAGCGAGCAATGAGCAGTTCTTC
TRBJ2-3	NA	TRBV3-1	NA	CASSQGRVGSDTQYF	TGTGCCAGCAGCCAAGGTCGGGTTGGTTCAGATACGCAGTATTTT
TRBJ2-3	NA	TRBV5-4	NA	CASNSASNTDTQYF	TGTGCCAGCAATTCGGCCTCTAACACAGATACGCAGTATTTT
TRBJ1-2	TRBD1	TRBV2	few	CASSGTGGYGYTF	TGTGCCAGCAGTGGTACAGGGGGCTATGGCTACACCTTC
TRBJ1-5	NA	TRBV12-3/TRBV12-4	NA	CASMGYLGGNQPQHF	TGTGCCAGCATGGGCTACTTGGGAGGCAATCAGCCCCAGCATTTT
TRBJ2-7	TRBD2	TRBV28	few	CASSPGGGFGEQYF	TGTGCCAGCAGTCCCGGGGGAGGGTTTGGCGAGCAGTACTTC
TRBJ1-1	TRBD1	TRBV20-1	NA	CSARDRQGWGTEAFF	TGCAGTGCTAGAGATCGACAGGGTTGGGGCACTGAAGCTTTCTTT
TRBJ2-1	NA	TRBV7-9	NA	CASRTFGYNEQFF	TGTGCCAGCCGGACATTTGGCTATAATGAGCAGTTCTTC
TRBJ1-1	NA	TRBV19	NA	CASTANGRTELFF	TGTGCCAGTACCGCGAATGGTAGGACAGAACTTTTCTTT
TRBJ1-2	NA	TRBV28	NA	CASSFGAGQANYGYTF	TGTGCCAGCAGTTTTGGGGCAGGGCAAGCTAACTATGGCTACACCTTC
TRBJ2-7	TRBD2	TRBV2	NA	CASSTTPGTTYEQYF	TGTGCCAGCAGTACGACACCGGGGACTACCTACGAGCAGTACTTC
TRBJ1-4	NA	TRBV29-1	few	CSVASGTNEKLFF	TGCAGCGTTGCATCAGGGACGAATGAAAAACTGTTTTTT
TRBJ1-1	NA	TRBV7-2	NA	CASSLEPGRSEAFF	TGTGCCAGCAGCTTAGAGCCGGGGCGGTCTGAAGCTTTCTTT
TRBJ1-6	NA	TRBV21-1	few	CASSSPGPCSPLHF	TGTGCCAGCAGCTCTCCAGGGCCTTGCTCACCCCTCCACTTT
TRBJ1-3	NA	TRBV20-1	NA	CSAAAHAGNTIYF	TGCAGTGCCGCCGCGCACGCTGGAAACACCATATATTTT
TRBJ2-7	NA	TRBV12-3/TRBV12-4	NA	CASSPGTTGFDYEQYF	TGTGCCAGCAGTCCTGGTACCACAGGATTCGACTACGAGCAGTACTTC
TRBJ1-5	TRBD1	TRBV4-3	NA	CASSVQVGTGYQPQHF	TGCGCCAGCAGCGTCCAAGTCGGGACAGGATATCAGCCCCAGCATTTT
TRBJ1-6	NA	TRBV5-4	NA	CASSSLTVNSPLHF	TGTGCCAGCAGCTCCTTGACAGTTAATTCACCCCTCCACTTT
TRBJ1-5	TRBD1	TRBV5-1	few	CASRPGQDNQPQHF	TGCGCCAGCAGACCGGGACAGGACAATCAGCCCCAGCATTTT
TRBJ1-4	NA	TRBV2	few	CASSEEKGRSQLFF	TGTGCCAGCAGTGAAGAGAAGGGACGGAGTCAACTGTTTTTT
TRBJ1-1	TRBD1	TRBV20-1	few	CSARTGTANTEAFF	TGCAGTGCCAGAACGGGGACAGCGAACACTGAAGCTTTCTTT
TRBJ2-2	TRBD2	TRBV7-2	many	CASSSTSGGRLFF	TGTGCCAGCAGCTCCACTAGCGGGGGTAGGCTGTTTTTT
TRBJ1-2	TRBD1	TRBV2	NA	CAGKTGGYGYTF	TGTGCCGGAAAAACAGGGGGGTACGGCTACACCTTC
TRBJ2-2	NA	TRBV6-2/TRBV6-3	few	CASSTGPKRTLGELFF	TGTGCCAGCAGCACCGGGCCCAAGAGGACCCTTGGGGAGCTGTTTTTT
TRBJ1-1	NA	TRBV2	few	CASSFMVGTEAFF	TGTGCCAGCAGTTTCATGGTAGGGACTGAAGCTTTCTTT
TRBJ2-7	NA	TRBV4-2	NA	CASSQRGSANDEQYF	TGTGCCAGCAGCCAAAGGGGGTCAGCGAACGACGAGCAGTACTTC
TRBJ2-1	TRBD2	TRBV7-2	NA	CASSLGGGIVEQFF	TGTGCCAGCAGCTTAGGGGGGGGTATCGTTGAGCAGTTCTTC
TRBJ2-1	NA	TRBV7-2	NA	CASSPVLYNEQFF	TGTGCCAGCAGCCCCGTACTTTACAATGAGCAGTTCTTC
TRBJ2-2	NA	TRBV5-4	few	CASRLRQDTGELFF	TGTGCCAGCAGGCTCCGACAGGACACCGGGGAGCTGTTTTTT
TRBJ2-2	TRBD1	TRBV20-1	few	CSATGPGQGPGELFF	TGCAGTGCTACGGGACCGGGACAGGGACCCGGGGAGCTGTTTTTT
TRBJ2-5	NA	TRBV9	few	CASSVGRAPQETQYF	TGTGCCAGCAGCGTAGGCAGGGCCCCCCAAGAGACCCAGTACTTC
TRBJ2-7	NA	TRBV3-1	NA	CASSTAGSSYEQYF	TGTGCCAGCAGCACCGCCGGGTCCTCCTACGAGCAGTACTTC
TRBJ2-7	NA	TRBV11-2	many	CASSSNEYEQYF	TGTGCCAGCAGCTCAAACGAGTACGAGCAGTACTTC